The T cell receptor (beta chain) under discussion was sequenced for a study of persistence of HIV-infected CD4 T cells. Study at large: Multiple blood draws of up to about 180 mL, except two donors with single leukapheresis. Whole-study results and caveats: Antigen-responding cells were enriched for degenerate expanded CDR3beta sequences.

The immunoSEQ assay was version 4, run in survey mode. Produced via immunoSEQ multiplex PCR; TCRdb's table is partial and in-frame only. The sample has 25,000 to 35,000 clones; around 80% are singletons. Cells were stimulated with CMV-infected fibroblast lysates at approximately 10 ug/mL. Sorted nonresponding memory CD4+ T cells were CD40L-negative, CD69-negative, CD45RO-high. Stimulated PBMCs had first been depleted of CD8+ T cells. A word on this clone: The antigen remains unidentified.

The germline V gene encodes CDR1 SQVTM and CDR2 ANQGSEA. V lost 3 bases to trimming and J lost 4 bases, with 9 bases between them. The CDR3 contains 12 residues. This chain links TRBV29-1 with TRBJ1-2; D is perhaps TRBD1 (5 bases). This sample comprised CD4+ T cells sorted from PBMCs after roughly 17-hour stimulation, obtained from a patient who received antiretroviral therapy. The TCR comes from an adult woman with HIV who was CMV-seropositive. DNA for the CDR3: TGCAGCGTTGAGAAGGGGATCTATGGCTACACCTTC. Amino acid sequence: CSVEKGIYGYTF.